The sample holds a few counts of the clone carrying this T cell receptor beta chain. Its antigen is not known. Time point specified: cycle 4 day 1 (C4D1), after less than seven weeks of nivolumab. Relapses following autologous stem cell transplantation were seen in all patients, with brentuximab vedotin exposure varying. The data were taken from a study of PD-1 blockade in classical Hodgkin lymphoma. The wider study: Every 2 weeks, patients got 3 mg/kg intravenous nivolumab.

The CDR3 has 13 amino acids. The germline V gene encodes CDR1 MNHNY and CDR2 SVGAGI (reference sequence). Trimming removed 6 bases at V and 8 bases at J, with 13 bases between. Study-level findings and limits: Reports indicated that newly diagnosed patients had lower baseline TCR diversity than healthy donors did. Compared with baseline, CD4+ but not CD8+ TCR diversity had risen significantly by C4D1.

Only in-frame clones appear in the TCRdb table, and some are missing; sequencing was by immunoSEQ multiplex PCR. The sample includes roughly 90,000 clones, 75% to 85% seen only once; the top ten take approximately 15%. Sequencing was performed on peripheral blood mononuclear cells (PBMCs), taken before the fourth cycle of nivolumab. This clonotype originated in a human donor with classical Hodgkin lymphoma. The V and J genes are TRBV6-6 and TRBJ1-4; weak D call: TRBD1 (5 bases). CDR3 sequence: CASRSRVGEKLFF. The CDR3 DNA sequence: TGTGCCAGCAGAAGCAGGGTTGGGGAAAAACTGTTTTTT.